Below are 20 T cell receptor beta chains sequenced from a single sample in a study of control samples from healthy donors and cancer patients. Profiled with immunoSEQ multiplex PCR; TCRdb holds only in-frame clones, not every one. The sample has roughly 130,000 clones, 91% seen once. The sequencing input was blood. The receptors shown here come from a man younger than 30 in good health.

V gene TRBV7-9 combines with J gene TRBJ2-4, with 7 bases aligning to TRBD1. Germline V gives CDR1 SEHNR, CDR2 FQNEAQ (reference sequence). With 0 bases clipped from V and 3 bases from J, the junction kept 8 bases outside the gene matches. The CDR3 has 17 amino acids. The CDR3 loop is CASSLAEGGWDKNIQYF. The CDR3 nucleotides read TGTGCCAGCAGCTTAGCGGAAGGGGGCTGGGACAAAAACATTCAGTACTTC.

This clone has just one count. In nucleotides, the CDR3 is TGTGCTAGTGCCCCGAGAGGGGATACGAACACCGGGGAGCTGTTTTTT. Translated: CASAPRGDTNTGELFF. The chain employs TRBV12-5 and TRBJ2-2, with D possibly being TRBD1 or TRBD2 (5 bases each). Germline assignment: CDR1 LGHNT and CDR2 FRNRAP. This CDR3 comprises 16 residues. The V end was cut by 7 bases, the J end by 0 bases, with 15 bases between.

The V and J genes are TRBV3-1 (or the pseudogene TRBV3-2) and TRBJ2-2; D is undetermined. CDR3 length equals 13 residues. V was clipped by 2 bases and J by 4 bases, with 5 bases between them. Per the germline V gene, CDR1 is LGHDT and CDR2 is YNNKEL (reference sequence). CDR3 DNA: TGTGCCAGCAGCCAACGATCCACCGGGGAGCTGTTTTTT. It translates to CASSQRSTGELFF.

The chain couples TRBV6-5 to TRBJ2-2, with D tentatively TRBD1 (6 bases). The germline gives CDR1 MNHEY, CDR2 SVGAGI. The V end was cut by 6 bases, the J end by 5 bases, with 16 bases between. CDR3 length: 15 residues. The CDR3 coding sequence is TGTGCCAGCAGAAACCAGGGGAAAGGGACCGGGGAGCTGTTTTTT. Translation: CASRNQGKGTGELFF.

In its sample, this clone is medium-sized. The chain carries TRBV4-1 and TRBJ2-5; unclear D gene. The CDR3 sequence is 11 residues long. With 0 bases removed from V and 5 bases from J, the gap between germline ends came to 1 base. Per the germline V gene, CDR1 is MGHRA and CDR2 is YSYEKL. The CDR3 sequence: CASSQDETQYF. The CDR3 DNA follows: TGCGCCAGCAGCCAAGACGAGACCCAGTACTTC.

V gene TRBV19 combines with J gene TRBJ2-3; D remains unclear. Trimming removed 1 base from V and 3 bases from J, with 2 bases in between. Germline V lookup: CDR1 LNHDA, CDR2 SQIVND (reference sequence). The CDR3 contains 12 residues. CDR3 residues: CASSIGTDTQYF. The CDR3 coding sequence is TGTGCCAGTAGTATAGGGACAGATACGCAGTATTTT.

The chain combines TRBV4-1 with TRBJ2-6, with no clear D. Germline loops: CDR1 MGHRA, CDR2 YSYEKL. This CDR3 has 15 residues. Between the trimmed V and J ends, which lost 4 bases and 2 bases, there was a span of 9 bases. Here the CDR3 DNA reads TGCGCCAGCAGCCGCCCGTTACCTGGGGCCAACGTCCTGACTTTC. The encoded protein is CASSRPLPGANVLTF.

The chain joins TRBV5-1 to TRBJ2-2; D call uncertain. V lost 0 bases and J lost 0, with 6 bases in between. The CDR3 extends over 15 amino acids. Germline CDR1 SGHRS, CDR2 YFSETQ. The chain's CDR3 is CASSLGLANTGELFF. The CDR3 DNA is TGCGCCAGCAGCTTGGGACTGGCGAACACCGGGGAGCTGTTTTTT.

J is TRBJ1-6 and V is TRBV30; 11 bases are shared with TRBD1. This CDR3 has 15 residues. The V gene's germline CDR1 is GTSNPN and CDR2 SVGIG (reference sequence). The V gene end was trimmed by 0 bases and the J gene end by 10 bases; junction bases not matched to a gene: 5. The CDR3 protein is CAWSVGGQGVSPLHF. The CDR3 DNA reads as TGTGCCTGGAGTGTCGGGGGACAGGGGGTCTCACCCCTCCACTTT.

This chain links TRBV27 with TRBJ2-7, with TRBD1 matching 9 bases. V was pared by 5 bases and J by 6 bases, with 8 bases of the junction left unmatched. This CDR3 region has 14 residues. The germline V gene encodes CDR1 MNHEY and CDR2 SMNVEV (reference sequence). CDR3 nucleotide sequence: TGTGCCAGCAGTCAACAGGGGGCATATGCCGAGCAGTACTTC. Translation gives CASSQQGAYAEQYF.

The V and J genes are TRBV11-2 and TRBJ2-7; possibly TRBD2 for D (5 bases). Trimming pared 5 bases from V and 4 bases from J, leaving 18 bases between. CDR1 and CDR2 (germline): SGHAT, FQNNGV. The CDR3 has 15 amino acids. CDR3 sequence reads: CASSPRVSGYYEQYF. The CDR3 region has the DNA TGTGCCAGCAGCCCGCGGGTTTCCGGGTATTACGAGCAGTACTTC. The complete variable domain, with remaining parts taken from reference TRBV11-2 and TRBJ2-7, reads EAGVAQSPRYKIIEKRQSVAFWCNPISGHATLYWYQQILGQGPKLLIQFQNNGVVDDSQLPKDRFSAERLKGVDSTLKIQPAKLEDSAVYLCASSPRVSGYYEQYFGPGTRLTVT.

The CDR3 sequence: CASSPWTRTSSYEQYF. Here the CDR3 DNA reads TGTGCCAGCAGCCCCTGGACAAGGACTAGCTCCTACGAGCAGTACTTC. The J gene is TRBJ2-7, the V gene TRBV5-5; 7 nucleotides match TRBD2. Germline V gene sequence: CDR1 SGHKS, CDR2 YYEKEE (reference sequence). The CDR3 contains 16 residues. V gave up 4 bases and J gave up 0 bases; unmatched junction bases: 10.

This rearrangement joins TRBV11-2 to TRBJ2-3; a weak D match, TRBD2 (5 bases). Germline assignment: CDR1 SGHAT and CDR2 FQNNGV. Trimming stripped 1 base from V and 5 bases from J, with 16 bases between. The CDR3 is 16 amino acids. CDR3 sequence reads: CASSLGASSEQDTQYF. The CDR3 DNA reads TGTGCCAGCAGCTTAGGGGCTAGCAGCGAGCAAGATACGCAGTATTTT.

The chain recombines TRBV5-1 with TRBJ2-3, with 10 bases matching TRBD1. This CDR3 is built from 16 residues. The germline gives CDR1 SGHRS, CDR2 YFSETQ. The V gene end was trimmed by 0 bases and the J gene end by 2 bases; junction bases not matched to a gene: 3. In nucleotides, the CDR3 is TGCGCCAGCAGCTTGGCCGGGACAGGGGTCACAGATACGCAGTATTTT. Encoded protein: CASSLAGTGVTDTQYF.

CDR3 nucleotide sequence: TGTGCCAGCAGTGAGAATGACTCCTATAATTCACCCCTCCACTTT. This codes for CASSENDSYNSPLHF. The chain is built from TRBV2 and TRBJ1-6; D is uncertain. Per germline, CDR1 SNHLY and CDR2 FYNNEI. The CDR3 is 15 amino acids. Trimming removed 3 bases from V and 0 bases from J, with 6 bases in between. Full variable domain (outside the CDR3, taken from reference TRBV2 and TRBJ1-6): EPEVTQTPSHQVTQMGQEVILRCVPISNHLYFYWYRQILGQKVEFLVSFYNNEISEKSEIFDDQFSVERPDGSNFTLKIRSTKLEDSAMYFCASSENDSYNSPLHFGNGTRLTVT.

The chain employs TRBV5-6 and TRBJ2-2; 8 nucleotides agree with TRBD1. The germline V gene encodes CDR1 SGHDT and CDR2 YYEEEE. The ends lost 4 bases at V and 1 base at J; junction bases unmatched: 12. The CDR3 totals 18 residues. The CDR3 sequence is CASSRISGGAGNTGELFF. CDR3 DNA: TGTGCCAGCAGCCGTATCTCAGGGGGCGCAGGGAACACCGGGGAGCTGTTTTTT.

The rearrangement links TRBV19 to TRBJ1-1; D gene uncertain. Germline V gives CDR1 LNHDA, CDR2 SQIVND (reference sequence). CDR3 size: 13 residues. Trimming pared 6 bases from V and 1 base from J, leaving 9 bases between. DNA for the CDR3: TGTGCCAGTAGGAGGCAGGAGAACACTGAAGCTTTCTTT. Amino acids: CASRRQENTEAFF.

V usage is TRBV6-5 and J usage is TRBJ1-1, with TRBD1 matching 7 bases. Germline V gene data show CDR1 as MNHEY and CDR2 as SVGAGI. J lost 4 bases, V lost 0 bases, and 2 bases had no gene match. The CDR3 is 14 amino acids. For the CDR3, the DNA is TGTGCCAGCAGTTACTCAGACAGGGCCACTGAAGCTTTCTTT. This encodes CASSYSDRATEAFF.

CDR3 region: CASSAPGRTGNTIYF. The CDR3 DNA reads TGCGCCAGCAGCGCCCCCGGAAGAACTGGAAACACCATATATTTT. This chain connects TRBV4-1 to TRBJ1-3; D is ambiguous. Germline lookup yields CDR1 MGHRA and CDR2 YSYEKL. The CDR3 has 15 residues. Trimming cost V 5 bases and J 2 bases, with 13 bases left between them.

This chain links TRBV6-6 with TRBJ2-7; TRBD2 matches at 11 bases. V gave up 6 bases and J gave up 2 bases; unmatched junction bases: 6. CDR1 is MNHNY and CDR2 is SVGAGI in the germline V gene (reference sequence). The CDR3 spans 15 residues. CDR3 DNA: TGTGCCAGCAGGCAACTAGCGGGGGCCCCCTACGAGCAGTACTTC. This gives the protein CASRQLAGAPYEQYF.